This passage covers 5 T cell receptor beta chains from one sample sequenced in a study of cytomegalovirus exposure and HLA in healthy donors. PCR employed 60 Vbeta and 13 Jbeta primers. The assay was immunoSEQ multiplex PCR, and TCRdb's table has in-frame clones only and misses some. The sample records about 160,000 clones, approximately 79% being singletons. Sequencing used PBMCs. Every receptor here comes from a man in his forties in good health and CMV-seropositive.

The V gene is TRBV27, the J gene TRBJ2-2; the D gene is possibly TRBD2 (6 bases). Between the trimmed V and J ends, which lost 1 base and 5 bases, there was a span of 20 bases. The germline V gene encodes CDR1 MNHEY and CDR2 SMNVEV (reference sequence). CDR3 length: 18 amino acids. In DNA form, the CDR3 reads TGTGCCAGCAGTTTATACCCTGCGGGGTTCAAGGGGACCGGGGAGCTGTTTTTT. As protein: CASSLYPAGFKGTGELFF.

In its sample, this clone was seen a few times. The rearrangement joins TRBV4-3 to TRBJ1-1; no clear D gene. The CDR3 is 14 residues long. Trimming took 1 base from V and 4 from J, leaving 10 bases between them. Germline lookup yields CDR1 LGHNA and CDR2 YSLEER. Written as DNA, the CDR3 is TGCGCCAGCAGCCAAGGCGATCGGGGCACTGAAGCTTTCTTT. Its translation is CASSQGDRGTEAFF.

The CDR3 nucleotides read TGTGCCAGCAGTGGAGACAGGGTCTACAATGAGCAGTTCTTC. It is translated as CASSGDRVYNEQFF. The chain links TRBV2 to TRBJ2-1; 7 positions match TRBD1. There are 14 residues in the CDR3. CDR1 and CDR2 (germline): SNHLY, FYNNEI. V lost 4 bases and J lost 3; bases outside the gene matches: 3.

The sample holds a few counts of this clone. The CDR3 DNA reads TGTGCCAGCAGCCGACAGGCGACTAACTATGGCTACACCTTC. Translated: CASSRQATNYGYTF. This sequence joins TRBV5-4 and TRBJ1-2; possibly TRBD1 for D (6 bases). This CDR3 is built from 14 residues. V was trimmed by 4 bases and J by 0 bases, leaving 10 bases between them. From germline, CDR1 is SGHNT and CDR2 YYREEE (reference sequence).

The chain carries TRBV6-5 and TRBJ2-7, with D tentatively TRBD1 (6 bases). Germline CDR1 MNHEY, CDR2 SVGAGI. The CDR3 runs 13 residues. V was trimmed by 8 bases and J by 0 bases, leaving 11 bases between them. The CDR3 nucleotides are TGTGCCAGCCTTGGACAGATCTCCTACGAGCAGTACTTC. Protein sequence: CASLGQISYEQYF.